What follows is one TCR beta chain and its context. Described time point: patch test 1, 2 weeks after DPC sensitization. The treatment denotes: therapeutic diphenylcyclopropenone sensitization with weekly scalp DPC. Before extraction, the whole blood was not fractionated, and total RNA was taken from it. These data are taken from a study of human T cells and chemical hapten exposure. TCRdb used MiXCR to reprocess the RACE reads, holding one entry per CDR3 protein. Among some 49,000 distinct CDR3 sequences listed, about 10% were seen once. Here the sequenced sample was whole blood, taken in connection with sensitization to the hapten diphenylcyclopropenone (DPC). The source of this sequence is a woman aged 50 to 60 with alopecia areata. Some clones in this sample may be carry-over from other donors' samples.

This CDR3 is CASSTGTTGANVLTF. The CDR3 bases are TGTGCCAGCAGTACCGGGACTACTGGGGCCAACGTCCTGACTTTC. The rearrangement links TRBV12-3 or TRBV12-4 to TRBJ2-6; 7 bases are a match to TRBD2. Trimming removed 5 bases from V and 2 bases from J; junction bases left unmatched: 3. The CDR3 runs 15 residues.